These 6 T cell receptor beta chains share one sample of origin, sequenced in a study of T cell responses to AZD1222 COVID-19 vaccine. The repertoire was sequenced with immunoSEQ multiplex PCR; TCRdb's copy has only in-frame clones and lacks some. The sample includes 90,000 to 130,000 clones, around 90% seen only once; the top ten take roughly 2.5%. The material was peripheral blood, obtained 28 days after the second AZD1222 dose. Receptors originate from an adult who received the AZD1222 COVID-19 vaccine.

The rearrangement uses TRBV20-1 and TRBJ1-5; tentatively, D is TRBD1 (5 bases). The V end lost 3 bases, the J end lost 7 bases, and 22 bases lay between the germline ends. Germline loops: CDR1 DFQATT, CDR2 SNEGSKA (reference sequence). This CDR3 is 16 amino acids long. CDR3 region: CSASWAGSADGQPQHF. CDR3 in DNA: TGCAGTGCTAGTTGGGCAGGGAGTGCAGATGGCCAGCCCCAGCATTTT.

The gene calls are TRBV12-3 or TRBV12-4 and TRBJ2-7; a weak D match, TRBD1 (5 bases). V lost 3 bases to trimming and J lost 3 bases, with 9 bases between them. The CDR3 covers 13 residues. CDR3 in amino acids: CASSFDRLYEQYF. The DNA of the CDR3 is TGTGCCAGCAGTTTTGACAGACTCTACGAGCAGTACTTC.

V is TRBV9 and J is TRBJ2-3; 12 positions match TRBD2. The CDR3 spans 15 residues. The V gene end was trimmed by 3 bases and the J gene end by 2 bases; junction bases not matched to a gene: 1. CDR1 and CDR2 (germline): SGDLS, YYNGEE. The CDR3 sequence: CASSGLAGDTDTQYF. DNA of the CDR3: TGTGCCAGCAGCGGACTAGCGGGGGACACAGATACGCAGTATTTT.

V is TRBV19 and J is TRBJ1-3; D is uncertain. Germline CDR1 reads LNHDA; CDR2 reads SQIVND (reference sequence). V was trimmed by 6 bases and J by 2 bases, leaving 14 bases between them. The CDR3 totals 15 residues. For the CDR3, the DNA is TGTGCCAGTAGACCCCCCGGAGCACCTGGAAACACCATATATTTT. Amino acid sequence: CASRPPGAPGNTIYF.

V gene TRBV28 combines with J gene TRBJ2-1; no definite D call. Trimming pared 2 bases from V and 9 bases from J, leaving 11 bases between. The germline V gene has CDR1 MDHEN and CDR2 SYDVKM. The CDR3 consists of 13 residues. CDR3 nucleotides: TGTGCCAGCAGTTTAGTCAGTTCGGCTGAGCAGTTCTTC. This translates into CASSLVSSAEQFF.

The V gene is TRBV7-3, the J gene TRBJ2-6, with no clear D. The germline V gene encodes CDR1 SGHTA and CDR2 FQGTGA. The ends were cut back, 5 bases at V and 1 base at J, with 9 bases in the middle. CDR3 size: 15 residues. The DNA of the CDR3 is TGTGCCAGCAGCCGTCAAACTTCTGGGGCCAACGTCCTGACTTTC. Residues: CASSRQTSGANVLTF.